One sample yielded the 10 T cell receptor beta chains listed below, sequenced in a study of blood T cell repertoires in COVID-19. Repertoires were generated with immunoSEQ multiplex PCR, while TCRdb's copy carries only in-frame clones and drops some. In the table there are 150,000 to 200,000 clones, about 86% of which are singletons. Material for sequencing was peripheral blood. Source of these receptors: a woman in her fifties or sixties with COVID-19, enrolled during active disease.

The chain links TRBV7-3 to TRBJ2-2; the match to TRBD1 covers 7 bases. CDR1 and CDR2 (germline): SGHTA, FQGTGA. This CDR3 region has 13 residues. Trimming at V came to 4 bases and at J to 7 bases, leaving 3 bases not matched to a gene. The CDR3 sequence is CASSSTGVGELFF. The DNA for the CDR3 is TGTGCCAGCAGCTCTACAGGGGTCGGGGAGCTGTTTTTT.

CDR3 protein: CASSLWGVAGADGGEQFF. The CDR3, as DNA: TGTGCCAGCAGTTTATGGGGGGTAGCGGGAGCGGATGGGGGTGAGCAGTTCTTC. The rearrangement uses TRBV27 and TRBJ2-1, with 9 bases aligning to TRBD2. With 1 base clipped from V and 9 bases from J, the junction kept 16 bases outside the gene matches. This CDR3 has 18 amino acids. Germline CDR1 and CDR2: MNHEY and SMNVEV (reference sequence).

The chain couples TRBV29-1 to TRBJ1-5; D is undetermined. V lost 4 bases and J 6 bases, leaving 13 bases between the germline ends. Germline CDR1 is SQVTM and CDR2 is ANQGSEA. The CDR3 loop spans 13 amino acids. CDR3 amino acids: CSVGAPGGQPQHF. The CDR3 DNA follows: TGCAGCGTTGGGGCCCCCGGAGGTCAGCCCCAGCATTTT. The whole variable domain, filled in from reference TRBV29-1 and TRBJ1-5, reads SAVISQKPSRDICQRGTSLTIQCQVDSQVTMMFWYRQQPGQSLTLIATANQGSEATYESGFVIDKFPISRPNLTFSTLTVSNMSPEDSSIYLCSVGAPGGQPQHFGDGTRLSIL.

The CDR3 sequence: CATSQNGAAYEQYF. The CDR3 DNA reads TGTGCCACCAGTCAGAATGGGGCCGCCTACGAGCAGTACTTC. The chain couples TRBV24-1 to TRBJ2-7, with TRBD1 as a possible D gene (5 bases). V lost 6 bases and J 2 bases, leaving 13 bases between the germline ends. The germline CDR1 and CDR2 sequences are KGHDR and SFDVKD. The CDR3 length is 14 residues.

The genes are TRBV11-3 and TRBJ2-7; TRBD2 is a possible D gene (5 bases). The CDR3 covers 16 residues. CDR1 is SGHNT and CDR2 is YENEEA in the germline V gene. The V gene lost 5 bases and the J gene lost 5 bases, with 22 bases spanning the gap. CDR3 nucleotide sequence: TGTGCCAGCAGCCGCTATAGTCGGCCACCCGGGGACGAGCAGTACTTC. The encoded protein is CASSRYSRPPGDEQYF.

CDR3 bases: TGTGCCAGTACTGGCGGGTACTACAATGAGCAGTTCTTC. Its protein is CASTGGYYNEQFF. The chain uses TRBV19 and TRBJ2-1; possibly TRBD2 for D (5 bases). Trimming took off 7 bases at V and 3 bases at J, with 10 bases between the two ends. CDR1 is LNHDA, CDR2 SQIVND, per germline (reference sequence). The CDR3 covers 13 residues. Full variable domain (missing parts from reference TRBV19 and TRBJ2-1): DGGITQSPKYLFRKEGQNVTLSCEQNLNHDAMYWYRQDPGQGLRLIYYSQIVNDFQKGDIAEGYSVSREKKESFPLTVTSAQKNPTAFYLCASTGGYYNEQFFGPGTRLTVL.

The chain links TRBV5-1 to TRBJ2-1; 9 positions agree with TRBD1. Germline trimming cut 4 bases from V and 6 bases from J; bases unmatched to any gene: 11. The CDR3 spans 16 residues. Per germline, CDR1 SGHRS and CDR2 YFSETQ. The CDR3 nucleotides read TGCGCCAGCAGCCCCATCGGACAGGGGATCGGCAATGAGCAGTTCTTC. It yields the protein CASSPIGQGIGNEQFF.

The rearrangement uses TRBV5-8 and TRBJ2-5; 14 nucleotides line up with TRBD2. CDR1 is SGHTS and CDR2 is YDEGEE in the germline V gene. CDR3 size: 18 residues. V trimming: 0 bases; J trimming: 5 bases; junction bases outside the gene matches: 9. Here the CDR3 reads CASSLATSGRAAKETQYF. Written as DNA, the CDR3 is TGTGCCAGCAGCTTGGCGACTAGCGGGAGGGCCGCGAAGGAGACCCAGTACTTC.

The chain employs TRBV19 and TRBJ2-7; perhaps TRBD1 as D (6 bases). CDR1 and CDR2 (germline): LNHDA, SQIVND (reference sequence). The CDR3 contains 15 residues. V gave up 2 bases and J gave up 4 bases, with 15 bases separating them. The CDR3 region is CASSIWDTNRYEQYF. The CDR3 DNA follows: TGTGCCAGTAGTATATGGGACACCAATAGGTACGAGCAGTACTTC.

The table lists this clone with a few counts. The J gene is TRBJ2-1, the V gene TRBV5-1, with D possibly matching TRBD2 (5 bases). This CDR3 is built from 14 residues. Germline CDR1 SGHRS, CDR2 YFSETQ. Trimming took 1 base from V and 5 from J, leaving 10 bases between them. CDR3 protein: CASSLLAQNNEQFF. DNA for the CDR3: TGCGCCAGCAGCTTGTTAGCGCAGAACAATGAGCAGTTCTTC.